This record covers a single T cell receptor (beta chain). Methods used by the authors: Using reference gene primer amplification, nucleated cell counts were estimated. Generated by immunoSEQ multiplex PCR, the TCRdb table keeps only in-frame clones and is missing some. D and trimming come from the DNA, and the V and J calls and clone size come from that table. The sample consists of 55,000 to 70,000 clones, roughly 92% of them appearing once. The length of the CDR3 is 16 residues. V lost 7 bases and J lost 2; bases outside the gene matches: 11. CDR1 is MNHNY, CDR2 SVGAGI, per germline (reference sequence). This specimen comes from a study of blood T cell repertoires in COVID-19. Study at large: Whether acute or convalescent, the COVID-19 samples came from the United States, Italy and Spain. The analysed material was cDNA or gDNA that came from T cells, B-cell-depleted T cells, or PBMCs.

The sequence was obtained from a human donor in a cohort sampled during active COVID-19. Sequencing was done on a sample of peripheral blood. The chain uses TRBV6-6 and TRBJ2-1; TRBD2 agrees at 7 bases. CDR3 nucleotide sequence: TGTGCCAGCATCGGACTAACCGGGACTACCTACAATGAGCAGTTCTTC. It is translated as CASIGLTGTTYNEQFF.